This TCR beta chain derives from a study of breast tumors, draining lymph nodes, adjacent tissues. Study-level findings and limits: Luminal-like breast cancer showed significantly higher tumor–nontumor repertoire similarity than basal-like. Tumor repertoires ranked between lymph nodes and nontumor tissue in diversity, with V and J gene preferences.

The CDR3 sequence is 17 residues long. CDR1 and CDR2 (germline): SGHTA, FQGNSA. The ends lost 3 bases at V and 0 bases at J; junction bases unmatched: 4. TCRdb reprocessed the multiplex PCR reads with MiXCR, giving one entry per CDR3 protein. The profile shows some 250,000 distinct CDR3 sequences, less than 45% of them singletons. This clonotype was recorded at least ten times. Antigen: not known. Samples came from axillary lymph nodes draining the breast cancer. The gene calls are TRBV7-2 and TRBJ2-6, with 8 bases matching TRBD2. The sequence derives from a female donor with breast cancer. Some clones in this sample may be carry-over from other donors' samples. Source material: axillary lymph node tissue. The chain's CDR3 is CASSFGGGPSGANVLTF. CDR3 bases: TGTGCCAGCAGCTTCGGGGGGGGCCCCTCTGGGGCCAACGTCCTGACTTTC.